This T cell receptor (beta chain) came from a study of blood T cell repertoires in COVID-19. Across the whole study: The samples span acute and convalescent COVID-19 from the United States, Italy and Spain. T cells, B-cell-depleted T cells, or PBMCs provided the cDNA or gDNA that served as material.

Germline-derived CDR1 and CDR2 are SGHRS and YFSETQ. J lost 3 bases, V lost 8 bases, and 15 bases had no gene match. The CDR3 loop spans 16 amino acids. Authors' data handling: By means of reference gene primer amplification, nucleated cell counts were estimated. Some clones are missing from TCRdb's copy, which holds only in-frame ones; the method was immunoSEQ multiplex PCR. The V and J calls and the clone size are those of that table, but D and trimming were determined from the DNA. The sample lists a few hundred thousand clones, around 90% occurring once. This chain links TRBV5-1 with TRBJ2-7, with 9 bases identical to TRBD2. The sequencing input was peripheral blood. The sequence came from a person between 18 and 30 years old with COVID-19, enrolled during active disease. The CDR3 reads CASRGISGSMVYEQYF. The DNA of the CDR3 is TGCGCCAGTAGAGGGATTAGCGGGAGTATGGTCTACGAGCAGTACTTC.